These T cell receptor beta chains were read from a single sample in a study of vaccination effects on CD4 cells after COVID-19. Their antigen targets remain unknown. Profiled with immunoSEQ multiplex PCR; TCRdb holds only in-frame clones, not every one. The sample contains some 30,000 clones, approximately 83% of which appear only once. Sample: CD4+ T cells from PBMCs cultured with HCoV-NL63 spike peptides, taken after COVID-19 vaccination. These TCRs come from a human donor who received a COVID-19 vaccine. Some clones in this sample may be carry-over from other donors' samples. The CDR3 runs from the conserved cysteine through the conserved F or W. The D gene is left open where the match is weak. The size of a clone is reported for some rows only, either as once, few or many, or as a class for expanded clones.

CDR3aa | CDR3nt | j_gene | abundance | v_gene | d_gene
CSVEGGYSGANVLTF | TGCAGCGTTGAGGGGGGATACTCTGGGGCCAACGTCCTGACTTTC | TRBJ2-6 | - | TRBV29-1 | -
CASSSERSNQPQHF | TGTGCCAGCAGTTCGGAACGGAGCAATCAGCCCCAGCATTTT | TRBJ1-5 | few | TRBV6-6 | -
CATSRDPASEAFF | TGTGCCACCAGCAGAGATCCGGCTTCTGAAGCTTTCTTT | TRBJ1-1 | - | TRBV15 | -
CASSRTRQGLANNEQFF | TGTGCCAGTAGCCGCACCCGACAGGGATTAGCCAACAATGAGCAGTTCTTC | TRBJ2-1 | - | TRBV19 | TRBD1
CASSLVGQPGETQYF | TGTGCCAGCAGCTTAGTAGGGCAGCCGGGAGAGACCCAGTACTTC | TRBJ2-5 | - | TRBV11-2 | -
CASSQAFGGAYTEAFF | TGTGCCAGCAGCCAAGCTTTTGGGGGCGCGTACACTGAAGCTTTCTTT | TRBJ1-1 | - | TRBV4-2 | -
CASYFRAGAQNTEAFF | TGTGCCAGCTATTTCCGCGCTGGGGCCCAGAACACTGAAGCTTTCTTT | TRBJ1-1 | - | TRBV18 | -
CASSYRTVQETQYF | TGTGCCAGCAGTTACCGGACAGTACAAGAGACCCAGTACTTC | TRBJ2-5 | few | TRBV6-2/TRBV6-3 | -
CASSLLPRNEQFF | TGTGCCAGCAGCTTGCTGCCGCGAAATGAGCAGTTCTTC | TRBJ2-1 | once | TRBV5-6 | -
CASSSDRIFYGYTF | TGTGCCAGCAGTTCCGACAGGATCTTCTATGGCTACACCTTC | TRBJ1-2 | - | TRBV6-6 | -
CASATGTGENGYTF | TGCGCCAGCGCGACTGGGACAGGAGAAAATGGCTACACCTTC | TRBJ1-2 | once | TRBV5-1 | TRBD1
CASSSLGSGGVPPYGYTF | TGTGCCAGCAGCTCGCTAGGGTCAGGGGGTGTCCCTCCATATGGCTACACCTTC | TRBJ1-2 | - | TRBV7-3 | TRBD1
CASSDTGTGVQTQYF | TGTGCCAGCAGTGATACCGGGACAGGGGTTCAGACCCAGTACTTC | TRBJ2-5 | - | TRBV6-1 | TRBD1
CASSQDGAVGAGETQYF | TGTGCCAGCAGCCAAGATGGTGCGGTGGGGGCAGGGGAGACCCAGTACTTC | TRBJ2-5 | - | TRBV3-1/TRBV3-2 | -
CASSFNSATNYGYTF | TGTGCCAGTAGTTTTAACAGCGCGACTAACTATGGCTACACCTTC | TRBJ1-2 | - | TRBV19 | -
CASSLAGGDNQPQHF | TGTGCCAGCAGTTTAGCAGGGGGGGACAATCAGCCCCAGCATTTT | TRBJ1-5 | - | TRBV28 | TRBD1
CASSSGAQGTEAFF | TGTGCCAGCAGCTCCGGGGCCCAGGGAACTGAAGCTTTCTTT | TRBJ1-1 | - | TRBV11-1 | -